This T cell receptor (beta chain) is drawn from a study of vaccination and CD4 T cells after COVID-19. The Oncomine TCR Beta short-read assay sequenced DNA from cultured CD4+ T cells. TCRdb re-called the PCR reads through MiXCR, storing one row per CDR3 protein. The sample has 25,000 or so distinct CDR3 sequences; about 46% are singletons. The germline V gene has CDR1 KGHSH and CDR2 LQKENI. Trimming shortened V by 3 bases and J by 2 bases, and 7 bases separated the two germline ends. The CDR3 is 13 residues long. Concerning this clonotype itself: Its antigen remains unknown.

Regarding the study as a whole: Researchers report that a median approximately 87% of reactive clones in convalescent patients surfaced only post-vaccination.

Treatment in this sample: roughly 11-day PBMC culture with coronavirus spike peptide pools or control peptides (ViraFEST assay). Spanning March to December 2020, the positive PCR dates came before US Alpha, Beta and Delta variants. The source material was CD4+ T cells from blood, cultured in vitro. This chain connects TRBV18 to TRBJ1-2, with D perhaps matching TRBD1 (5 bases). This clonotype originated in a human donor who had recovered from COVID-19. CDR3 protein: CASSPTENYGYTF. The CDR3 DNA reads as TGTGCCAGCTCACCGACAGAGAACTATGGCTACACCTTC. Based on the CDR3 plus reference TRBV18 and TRBJ1-2, the full variable domain is NAGVMQNPRHLVRRRGQEARLRCSPMKGHSHVYWYRQLPEEGLKFMVYLQKENIIDESGMPKERFSAEFPKEGPSILRIQQVVRGDSAAYFCASSPTENYGYTFGSGTRLTVV.